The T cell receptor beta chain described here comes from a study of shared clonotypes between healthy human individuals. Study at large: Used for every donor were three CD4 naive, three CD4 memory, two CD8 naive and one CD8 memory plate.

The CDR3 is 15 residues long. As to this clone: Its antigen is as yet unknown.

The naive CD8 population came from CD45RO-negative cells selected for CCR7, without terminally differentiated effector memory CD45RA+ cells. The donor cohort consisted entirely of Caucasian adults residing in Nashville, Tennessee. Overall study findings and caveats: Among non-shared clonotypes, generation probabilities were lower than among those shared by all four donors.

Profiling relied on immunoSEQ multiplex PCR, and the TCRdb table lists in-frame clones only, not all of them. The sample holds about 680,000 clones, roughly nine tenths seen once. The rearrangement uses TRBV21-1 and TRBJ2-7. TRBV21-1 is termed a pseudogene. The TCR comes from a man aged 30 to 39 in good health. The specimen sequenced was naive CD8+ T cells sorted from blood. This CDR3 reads CASSKPRSANYEQYF. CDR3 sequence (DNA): TGTGCCAGCAGCAAGCCCAGATCAGCAAACTACGAGCAGTACTTC.